What follows describes a single T cell receptor (beta chain). This record belongs to a study of blood T cell repertoires in COVID-19. Germline loops: CDR1 KGHDR, CDR2 SFDVKD. J was trimmed by 3 bases and V by 5 bases; bases with no gene match: 7. The CDR3 extends over 16 amino acids. The authors' processing: How many nucleated cells were present was estimated from reference gene primer amplification. The data were produced by immunoSEQ multiplex PCR, yet TCRdb's version contains in-frame clones alone and is incomplete. Clonal size and the V and J genes are those of that table, whereas D and trimming came from the DNA. Among under 60,000 clones listed, roughly 80% were seen once.

The clonotype originates from a man aged 35 to 55 with acute or convalescent COVID-19. V usage is TRBV24-1 and J usage is TRBJ1-5, with 9 positions matching TRBD1. Sequences were obtained from peripheral blood. CDR3 sequence: CATSAKTGGFNQPQHF. In nucleotides, the CDR3 is TGTGCCACCAGTGCGAAGACAGGGGGTTTCAATCAGCCCCAGCATTTT.